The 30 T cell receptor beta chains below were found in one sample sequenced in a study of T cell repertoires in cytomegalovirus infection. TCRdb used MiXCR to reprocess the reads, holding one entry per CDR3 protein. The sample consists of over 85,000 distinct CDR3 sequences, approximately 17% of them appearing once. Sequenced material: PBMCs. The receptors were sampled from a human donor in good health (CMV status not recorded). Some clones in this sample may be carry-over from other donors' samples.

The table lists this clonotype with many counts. The chain's CDR3 is CASSFRTGGYTF. As DNA, the CDR3 is TGTGCCAGCAGCTTTCGGACCGGGGGCTACACCTTC. This chain uses TRBV7-2 with TRBJ1-2; D call uncertain. Germline CDR1 and CDR2: SGHTA and FQGNSA. The CDR3 spans 12 residues. V was pared by 3 bases and J by 8 bases, with 10 bases between. Looking up the rest from reference TRBV7-2 and TRBJ1-2 gives the full variable domain: GAGVSQSPSNKVTEKGKDVELRCDPISGHTALYWYRQSLGQGLEFLIYFQGNSAPDKSGLPSDRFSAERTGGSVSTLTIQRTQQEDSAVYLCASSFRTGGYTFGSGTRLTVV.

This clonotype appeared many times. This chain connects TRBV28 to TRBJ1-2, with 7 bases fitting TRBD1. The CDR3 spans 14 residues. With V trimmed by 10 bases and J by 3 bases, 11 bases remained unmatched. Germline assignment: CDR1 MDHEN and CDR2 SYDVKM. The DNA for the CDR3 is TGTGCCACCACAAAGTGGCAGGGGGACTATGGCTACACCTTC. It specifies CATTKWQGDYGYTF.

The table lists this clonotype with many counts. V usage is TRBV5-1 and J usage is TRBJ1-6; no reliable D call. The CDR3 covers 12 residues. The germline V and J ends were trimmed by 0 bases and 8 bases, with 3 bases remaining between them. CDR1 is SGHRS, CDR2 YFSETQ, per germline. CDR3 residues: CASSLDDSPLHF. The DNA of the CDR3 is TGCGCCAGCAGCTTGGACGATTCACCCCTCCACTTT.

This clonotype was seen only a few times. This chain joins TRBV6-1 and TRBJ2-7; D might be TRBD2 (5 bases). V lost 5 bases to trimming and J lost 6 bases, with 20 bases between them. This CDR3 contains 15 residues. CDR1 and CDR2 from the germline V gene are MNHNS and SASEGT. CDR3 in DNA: TGTGCCAGCAGTACGAGGGCCTTCAGTCCCGGCGAGCAGTACTTC. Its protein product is CASSTRAFSPGEQYF.

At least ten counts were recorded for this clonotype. CDR3 sequence (DNA): TGTGCCAGTAGTGTCCAGGGAGCTAACTATGGCTACACCTTC. Amino acids: CASSVQGANYGYTF. This chain links TRBV19 with TRBJ1-2; TRBD1 is a possible D gene (5 bases). This CDR3 contains 14 residues. V was shortened by 5 bases and J by 0 bases, with 10 bases between the two germline ends. Germline values: CDR1 LNHDA, CDR2 SQIVND (reference sequence).

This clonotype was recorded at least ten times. CDR3 DNA: TGTGCCAGCAGCCCAGGCAGGTCTGCCTACAATGAGCAGTTCTTC. Protein: CASSPGRSAYNEQFF. The chain carries TRBV7-3 and TRBJ2-1; D unclear. This CDR3 region has 15 residues. V was pared by 5 bases and J by 2 bases, with 13 bases between. Germline lookup yields CDR1 SGHTA and CDR2 FQGTGA.

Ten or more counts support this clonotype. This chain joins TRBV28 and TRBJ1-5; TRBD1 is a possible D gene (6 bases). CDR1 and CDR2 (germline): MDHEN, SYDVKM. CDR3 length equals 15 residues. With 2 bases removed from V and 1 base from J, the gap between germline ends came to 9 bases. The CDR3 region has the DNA TGTGCCAGCAGTTTAGCAGGGGCCAGCAATCAGCCCCAGCATTTT. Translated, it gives CASSLAGASNQPQHF.

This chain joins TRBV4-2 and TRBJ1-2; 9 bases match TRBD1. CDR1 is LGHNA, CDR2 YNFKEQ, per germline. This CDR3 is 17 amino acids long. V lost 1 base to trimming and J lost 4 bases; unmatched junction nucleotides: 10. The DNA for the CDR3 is TGTGCCAGCAGCCAAGTCACGGGAAACAGGGGGCTCTATGGCTACACCTTC. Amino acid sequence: CASSQVTGNRGLYGYTF.

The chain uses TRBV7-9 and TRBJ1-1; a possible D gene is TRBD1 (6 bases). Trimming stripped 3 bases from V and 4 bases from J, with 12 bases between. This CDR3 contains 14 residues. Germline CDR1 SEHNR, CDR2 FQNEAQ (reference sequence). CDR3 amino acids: CASSLGADGTEAFF. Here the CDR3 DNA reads TGTGCCAGCAGCTTGGGGGCTGACGGCACTGAAGCTTTCTTT.

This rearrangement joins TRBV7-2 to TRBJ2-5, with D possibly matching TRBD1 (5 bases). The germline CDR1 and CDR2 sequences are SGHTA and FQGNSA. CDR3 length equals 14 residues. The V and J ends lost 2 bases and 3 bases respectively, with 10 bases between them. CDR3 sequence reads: CASSLRGSKETQYF. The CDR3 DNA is TGTGCCAGCAGCTTAAGGGGATCCAAAGAGACCCAGTACTTC.

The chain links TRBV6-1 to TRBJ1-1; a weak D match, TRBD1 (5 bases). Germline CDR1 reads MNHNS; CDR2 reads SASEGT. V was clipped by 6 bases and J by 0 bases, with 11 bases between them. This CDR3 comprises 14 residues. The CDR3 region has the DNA TGTGCCAGCAGGGCGGGACCTATGAACACTGAAGCTTTCTTT. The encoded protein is CASRAGPMNTEAFF.

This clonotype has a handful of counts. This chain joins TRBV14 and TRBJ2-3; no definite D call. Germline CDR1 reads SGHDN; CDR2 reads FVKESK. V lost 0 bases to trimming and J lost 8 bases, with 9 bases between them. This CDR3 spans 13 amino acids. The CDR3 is CASSQDSTFTQYF. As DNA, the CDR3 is TGTGCCAGCAGCCAAGATTCGACTTTTACGCAGTATTTT.

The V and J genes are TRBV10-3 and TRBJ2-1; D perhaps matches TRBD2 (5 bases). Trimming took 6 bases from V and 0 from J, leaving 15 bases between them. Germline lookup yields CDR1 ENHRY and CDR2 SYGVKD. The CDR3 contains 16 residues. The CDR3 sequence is CAISGRGRSSYNEQFF. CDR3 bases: TGTGCCATCAGCGGACGAGGGCGTAGCTCCTACAATGAGCAGTTCTTC.

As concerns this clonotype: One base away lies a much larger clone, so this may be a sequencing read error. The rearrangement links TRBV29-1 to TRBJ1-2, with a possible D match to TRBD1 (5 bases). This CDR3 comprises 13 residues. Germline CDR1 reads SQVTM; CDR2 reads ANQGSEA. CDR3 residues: CSARGPSNYGSTF. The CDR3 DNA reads TGCAGCGCCCGGGGCCCCTCAAACTATGGCTCCACCTTC.

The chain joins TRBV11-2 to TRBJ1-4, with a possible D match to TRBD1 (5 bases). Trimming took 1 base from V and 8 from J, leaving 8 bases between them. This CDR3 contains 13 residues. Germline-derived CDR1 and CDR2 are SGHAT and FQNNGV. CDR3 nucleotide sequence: TGTGCCAGCAGCTTAGCCAGGGAGGAAAAACTGTTTTTT. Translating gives CASSLAREEKLFF. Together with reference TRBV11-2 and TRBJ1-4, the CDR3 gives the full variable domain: EAGVAQSPRYKIIEKRQSVAFWCNPISGHATLYWYQQILGQGPKLLIQFQNNGVVDDSQLPKDRFSAERLKGVDSTLKIQPAKLEDSAVYLCASSLAREEKLFFGSGTQLSVL.

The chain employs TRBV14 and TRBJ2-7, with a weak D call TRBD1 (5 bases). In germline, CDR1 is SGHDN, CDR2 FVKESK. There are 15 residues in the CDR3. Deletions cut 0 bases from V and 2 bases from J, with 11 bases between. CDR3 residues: CASSQDRQTAYEQYF. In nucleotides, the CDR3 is TGTGCCAGCAGCCAAGATAGACAGACGGCCTACGAGCAGTACTTC.

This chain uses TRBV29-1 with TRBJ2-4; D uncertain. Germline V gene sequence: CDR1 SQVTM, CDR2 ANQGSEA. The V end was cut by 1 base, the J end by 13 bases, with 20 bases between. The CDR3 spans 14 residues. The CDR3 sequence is CSVEAGGSRIGQYF. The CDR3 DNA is TGCAGCGTTGAAGCGGGCGGTAGCCGGATTGGGCAGTACTTC. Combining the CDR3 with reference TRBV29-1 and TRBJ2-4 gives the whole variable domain SAVISQKPSRDICQRGTSLTIQCQVDSQVTMMFWYRQQPGQSLTLIATANQGSEATYESGFVIDKFPISRPNLTFSTLTVSNMSPEDSSIYLCSVEAGGSRIGQYFGAGTRLSVL.

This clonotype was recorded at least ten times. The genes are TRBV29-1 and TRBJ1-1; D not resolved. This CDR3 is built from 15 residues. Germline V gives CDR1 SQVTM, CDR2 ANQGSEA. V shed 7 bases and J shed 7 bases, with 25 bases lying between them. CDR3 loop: CSAAPGPHPTFEAFF. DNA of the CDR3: TGCAGCGCTGCCCCGGGCCCCCACCCTACTTTTGAAGCTTTCTTT.

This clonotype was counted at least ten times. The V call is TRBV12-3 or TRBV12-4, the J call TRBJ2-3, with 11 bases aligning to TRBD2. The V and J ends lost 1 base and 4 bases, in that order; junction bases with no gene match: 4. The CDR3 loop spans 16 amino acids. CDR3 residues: CASSLGLAGGADTQYF. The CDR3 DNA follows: TGTGCCAGCAGTTTAGGTTTAGCGGGGGGGGCAGATACGCAGTATTTT.

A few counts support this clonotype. CDR3 amino acids: CAISTGDPETQYF. The DNA for the CDR3 is TGTGCCATCAGTACCGGGGACCCAGAGACCCAGTACTTC. The chain recombines TRBV10-3 with TRBJ2-5; D could derive from TRBD1 or TRBD2 (5 bases each). Looked up from germline, CDR1 is ENHRY and CDR2 is SYGVKD. CDR3 length equals 13 residues. The V end was cut by 5 bases, the J end by 4 bases, with 11 bases between.

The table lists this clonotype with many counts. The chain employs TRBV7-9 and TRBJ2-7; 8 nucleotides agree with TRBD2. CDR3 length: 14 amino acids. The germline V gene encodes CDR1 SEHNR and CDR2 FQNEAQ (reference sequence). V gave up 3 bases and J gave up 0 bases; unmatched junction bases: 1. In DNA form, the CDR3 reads TGTGCCAGCAGCTTCGGGGGGGCCTCCTACGAGCAGTACTTC. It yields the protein CASSFGGASYEQYF.

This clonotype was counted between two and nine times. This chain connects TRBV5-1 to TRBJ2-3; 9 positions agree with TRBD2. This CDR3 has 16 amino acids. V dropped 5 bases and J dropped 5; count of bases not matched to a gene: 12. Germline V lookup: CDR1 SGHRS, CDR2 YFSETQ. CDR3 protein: CASRLPTSGLLDTQYF. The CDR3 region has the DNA TGCGCCAGCAGGCTCCCCACTAGCGGGTTACTAGATACGCAGTATTTT.

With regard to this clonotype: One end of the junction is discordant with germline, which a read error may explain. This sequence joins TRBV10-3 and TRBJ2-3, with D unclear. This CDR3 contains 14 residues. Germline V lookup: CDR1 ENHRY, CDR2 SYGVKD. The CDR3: CAVSESKDTDTQYF. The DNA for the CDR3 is TGTGCCGTCAGTGAGTCGAAAGACACAGATACGCAGTATTTT.

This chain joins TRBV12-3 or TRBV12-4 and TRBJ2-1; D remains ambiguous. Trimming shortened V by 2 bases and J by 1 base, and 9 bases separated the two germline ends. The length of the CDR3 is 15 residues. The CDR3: CASSLKGKSYNEQFF. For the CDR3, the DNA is TGTGCCAGCAGTTTAAAGGGCAAGTCCTACAATGAGCAGTTCTTC.

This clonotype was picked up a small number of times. The CDR3 DNA reads TGTGCCAGCAGCCATCGACTAGCGGGGGTTGAGACCCAGTACTTC. This codes for CASSHRLAGVETQYF. V gene TRBV7-8 combines with J gene TRBJ2-5; TRBD2 aligns across 12 bases. The V gene end was trimmed by 5 bases and the J gene end by 5 bases; junction bases not matched to a gene: 6. Per germline, CDR1 SGHVS and CDR2 FQNEAQ. The CDR3 runs to 15 residues.

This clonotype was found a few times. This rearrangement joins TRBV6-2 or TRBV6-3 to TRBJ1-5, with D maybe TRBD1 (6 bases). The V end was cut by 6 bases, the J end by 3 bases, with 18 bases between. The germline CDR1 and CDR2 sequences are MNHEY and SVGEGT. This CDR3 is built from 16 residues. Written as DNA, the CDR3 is TGTGCCAGCAGACTCCGGACAGCCCGAAACAATCAGCCCCAGCATTTT. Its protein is CASRLRTARNNQPQHF.

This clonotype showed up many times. CDR3 in DNA: TGTGCCAGCAGCTTCGAGGCTAGGGGAACTGAAGCTTTCTTT. This translates into CASSFEARGTEAFF. The chain is built from TRBV7-2 and TRBJ1-1; weak D call: TRBD1 (5 bases). Deletions cut 3 bases from V and 5 bases from J, with 13 bases between. Germline V CDR1 and CDR2: SGHTA, FQGNSA. The CDR3 loop spans 14 amino acids.

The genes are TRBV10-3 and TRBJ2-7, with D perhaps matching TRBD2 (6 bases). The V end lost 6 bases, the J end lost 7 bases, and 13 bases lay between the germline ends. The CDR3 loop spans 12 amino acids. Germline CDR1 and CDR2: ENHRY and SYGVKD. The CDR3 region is CAISHDREEQYF. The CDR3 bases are TGTGCCATCAGCCATGACCGGGAGGAGCAGTACTTC.

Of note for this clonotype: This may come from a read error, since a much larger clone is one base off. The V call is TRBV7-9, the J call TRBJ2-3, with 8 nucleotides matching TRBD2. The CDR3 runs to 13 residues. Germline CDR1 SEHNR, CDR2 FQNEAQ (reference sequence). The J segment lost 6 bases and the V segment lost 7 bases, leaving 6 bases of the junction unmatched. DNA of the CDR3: TGTGCCAGCATCTACCGGGAGGGGGATACGCAGTATTTT. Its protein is CASIYREGDTQYF.

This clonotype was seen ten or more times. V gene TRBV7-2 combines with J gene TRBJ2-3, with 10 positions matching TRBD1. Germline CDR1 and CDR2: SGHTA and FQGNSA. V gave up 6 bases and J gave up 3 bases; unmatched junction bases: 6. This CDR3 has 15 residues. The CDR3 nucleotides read TGTGCCAGCAGTCCCGGGACAGGGGTGACAGATACGCAGTATTTT. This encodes CASSPGTGVTDTQYF.